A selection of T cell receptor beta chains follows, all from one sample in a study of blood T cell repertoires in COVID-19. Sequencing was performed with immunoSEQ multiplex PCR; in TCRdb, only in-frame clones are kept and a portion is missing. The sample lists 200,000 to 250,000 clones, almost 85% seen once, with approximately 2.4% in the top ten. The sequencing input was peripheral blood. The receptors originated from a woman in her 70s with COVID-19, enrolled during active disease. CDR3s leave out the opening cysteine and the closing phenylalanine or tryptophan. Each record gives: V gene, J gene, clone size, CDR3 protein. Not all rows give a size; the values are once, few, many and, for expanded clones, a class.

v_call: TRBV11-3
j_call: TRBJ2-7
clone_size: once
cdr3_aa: ASSLETGSPRY

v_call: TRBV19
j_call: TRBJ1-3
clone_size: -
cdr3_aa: ASSDYSRGNTIY

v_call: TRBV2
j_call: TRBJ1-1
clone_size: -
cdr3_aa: ASSARETEAF

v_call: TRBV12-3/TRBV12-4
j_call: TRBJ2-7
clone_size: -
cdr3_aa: ASSLVQGSEQY

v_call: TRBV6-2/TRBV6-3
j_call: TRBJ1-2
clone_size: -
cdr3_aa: ASSYFTGQGDYGYT

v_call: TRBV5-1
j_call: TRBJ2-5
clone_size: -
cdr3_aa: ASSLEIGTDQETQY

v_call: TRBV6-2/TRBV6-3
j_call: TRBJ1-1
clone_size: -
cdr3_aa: ASSPRDRGDSNTEAF

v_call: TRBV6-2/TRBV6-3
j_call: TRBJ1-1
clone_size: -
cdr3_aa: ASSYGGVNTEAF

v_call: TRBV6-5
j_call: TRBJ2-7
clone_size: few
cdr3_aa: ASMKGQGYEQY

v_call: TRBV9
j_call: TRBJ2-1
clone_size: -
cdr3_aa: ASSSLGGGLAVNNEQF

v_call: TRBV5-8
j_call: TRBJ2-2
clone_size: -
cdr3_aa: ASSRGSDTGELF

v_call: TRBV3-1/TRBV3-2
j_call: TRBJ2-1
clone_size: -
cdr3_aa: ASSHARGNNEQF

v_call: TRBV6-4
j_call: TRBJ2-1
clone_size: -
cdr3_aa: ASSRQGRLHEQF

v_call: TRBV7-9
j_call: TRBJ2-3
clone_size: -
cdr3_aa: ASSSKTSYDADTQY

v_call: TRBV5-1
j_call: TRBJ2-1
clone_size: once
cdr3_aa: ASSLSRGNEQF

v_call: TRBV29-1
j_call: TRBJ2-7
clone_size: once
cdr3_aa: SVVSGAGGEQY

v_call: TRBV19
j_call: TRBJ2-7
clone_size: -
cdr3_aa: ASILLAGIYREQY

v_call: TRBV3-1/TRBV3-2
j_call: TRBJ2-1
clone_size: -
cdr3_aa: ASSSPGLAGKNEQF

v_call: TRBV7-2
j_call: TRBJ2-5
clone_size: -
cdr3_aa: ASSLGTTAGETQY

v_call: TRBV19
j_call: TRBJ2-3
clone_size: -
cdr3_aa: ASSIGLPTTDTQY

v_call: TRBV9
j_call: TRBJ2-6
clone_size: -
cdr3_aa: ASSARGLTSSGANVLT

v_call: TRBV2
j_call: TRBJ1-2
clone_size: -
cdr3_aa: ASSPAWTGGAGGYT

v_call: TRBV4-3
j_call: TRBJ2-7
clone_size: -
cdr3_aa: ASSQDVQVPREQY

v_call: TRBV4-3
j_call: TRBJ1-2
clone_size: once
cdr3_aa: ASSQDDAAYGYT

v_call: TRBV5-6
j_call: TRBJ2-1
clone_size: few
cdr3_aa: ASSTEGQGAYNEQF

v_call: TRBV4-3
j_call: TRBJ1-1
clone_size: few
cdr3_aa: ASSRSHRGTGGGTEAF

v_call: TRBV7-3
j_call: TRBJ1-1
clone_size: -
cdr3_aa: ASSYSWNTEAF

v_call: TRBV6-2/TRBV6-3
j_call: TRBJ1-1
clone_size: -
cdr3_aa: ASSQGAEAF

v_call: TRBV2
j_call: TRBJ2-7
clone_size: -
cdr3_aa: ASSVATGESYEQY

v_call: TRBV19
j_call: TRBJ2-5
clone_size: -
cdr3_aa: ASSINLAGEETQY

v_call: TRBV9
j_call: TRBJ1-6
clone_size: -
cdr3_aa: ASSVEGGARNSPLH

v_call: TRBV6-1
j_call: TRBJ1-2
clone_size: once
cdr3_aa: ASSEARGVGYT

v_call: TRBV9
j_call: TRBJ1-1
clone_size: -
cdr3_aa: ASSVAGQGEGLNTEAF

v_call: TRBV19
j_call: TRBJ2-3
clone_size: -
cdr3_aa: ASSKTDPVTDTQY

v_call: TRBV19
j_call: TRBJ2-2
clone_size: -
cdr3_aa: ASSIRAGRTTGELF

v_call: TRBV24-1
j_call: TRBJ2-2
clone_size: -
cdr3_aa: ATSDSTGELF

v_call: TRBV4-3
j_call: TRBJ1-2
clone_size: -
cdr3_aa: ASSQSGGTGYGYT

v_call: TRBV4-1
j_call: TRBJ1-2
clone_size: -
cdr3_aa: ASSLLDRVGGYT

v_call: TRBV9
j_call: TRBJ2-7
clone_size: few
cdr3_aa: ASSRDFSYEQY

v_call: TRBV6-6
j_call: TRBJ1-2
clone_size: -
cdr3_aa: ASSRDGWGTARYGYT

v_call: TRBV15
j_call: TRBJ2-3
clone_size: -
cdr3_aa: ATSRDLAGGIDTQY

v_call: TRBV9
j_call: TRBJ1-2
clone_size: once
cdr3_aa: ASSVGQTVNYGYT

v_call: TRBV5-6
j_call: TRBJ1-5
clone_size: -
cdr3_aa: ASSSGNQPQH

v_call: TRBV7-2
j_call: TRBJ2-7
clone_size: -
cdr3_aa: ASSLVGSGGAYEQY

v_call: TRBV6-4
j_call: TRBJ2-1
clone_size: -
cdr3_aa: ASRREPAGDEQF

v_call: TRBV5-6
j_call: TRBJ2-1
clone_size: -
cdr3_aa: ASSKWTGTEQF

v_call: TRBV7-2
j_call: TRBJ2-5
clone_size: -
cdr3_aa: ASSLARSEGQETQY

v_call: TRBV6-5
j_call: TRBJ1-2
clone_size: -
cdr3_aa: ASSYSQNYGYT

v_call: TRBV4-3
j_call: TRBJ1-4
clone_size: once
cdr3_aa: ASSQGRQGAREKLF

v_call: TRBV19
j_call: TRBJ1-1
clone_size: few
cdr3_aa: ASSIGQDHTEAF

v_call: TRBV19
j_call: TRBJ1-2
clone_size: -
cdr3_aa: ASTIPGQSYGYT

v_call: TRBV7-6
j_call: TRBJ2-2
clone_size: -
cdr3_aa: ASSPNRGWLSGELF

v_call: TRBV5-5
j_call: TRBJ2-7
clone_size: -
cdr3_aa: ASSPGGASYEQY

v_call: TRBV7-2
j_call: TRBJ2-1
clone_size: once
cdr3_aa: ASSQTSGGPYNEQF

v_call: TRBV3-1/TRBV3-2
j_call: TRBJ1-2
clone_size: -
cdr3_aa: ASSQDQPVMGTRSGNAYGYT